This T cell receptor beta chain was found in a study of blood T cell repertoires in COVID-19. For the study at large: The origin of the acute and convalescent COVID-19 samples was the United States, Italy and Spain. From T cells, B-cell-depleted T cells, or PBMCs came the material, which was cDNA or gDNA.

V shed 3 bases and J shed 0 bases, with 5 bases lying between them. This CDR3 contains 14 residues. Germline V CDR1 and CDR2: LNHDA, SQIVND (reference sequence). As processed by the authors: By means of reference gene primer amplification, nucleated cell counts were estimated. Clones were sequenced by immunoSEQ multiplex PCR, and TCRdb holds only the in-frame ones, with some missing. V, J and clone size were drawn from that table, and D and trimming were deduced from the DNA. Of over 85,000 clones listed, 70% to 90% are singletons. The V gene is TRBV19, the J gene TRBJ2-2; D is uncertain. This receptor was obtained from a man aged 35 to 55 with active or convalescent COVID-19. Sequenced input: peripheral blood. The CDR3 sequence: CASSMTPNTGELFF. The CDR3 region has the DNA TGTGCCAGTAGTATGACACCGAACACCGGGGAGCTGTTTTTT. Based on the CDR3 plus reference TRBV19 and TRBJ2-2, the full variable domain is DGGITQSPKYLFRKEGQNVTLSCEQNLNHDAMYWYRQDPGQGLRLIYYSQIVNDFQKGDIAEGYSVSREKKESFPLTVTSAQKNPTAFYLCASSMTPNTGELFFGEGSRLTVL.